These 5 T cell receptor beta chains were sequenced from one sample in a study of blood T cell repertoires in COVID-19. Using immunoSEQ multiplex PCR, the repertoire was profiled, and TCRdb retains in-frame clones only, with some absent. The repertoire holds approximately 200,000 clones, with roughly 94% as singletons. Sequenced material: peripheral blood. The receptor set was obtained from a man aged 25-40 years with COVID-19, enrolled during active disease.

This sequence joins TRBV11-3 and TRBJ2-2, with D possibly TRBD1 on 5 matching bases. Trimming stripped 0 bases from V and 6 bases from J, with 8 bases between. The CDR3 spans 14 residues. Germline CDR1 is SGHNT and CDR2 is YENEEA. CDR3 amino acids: CASSLDLGAGELFF. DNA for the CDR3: TGTGCCAGCAGCTTAGATCTAGGGGCCGGGGAGCTGTTTTTT.

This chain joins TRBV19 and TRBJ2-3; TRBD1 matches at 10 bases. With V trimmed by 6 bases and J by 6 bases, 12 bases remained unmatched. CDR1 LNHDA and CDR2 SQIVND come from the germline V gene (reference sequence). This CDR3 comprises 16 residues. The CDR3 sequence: CASSLHGRTGGDTQYF. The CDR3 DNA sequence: TGTGCCAGTAGCCTACACGGGCGGACAGGGGGGGATACGCAGTATTTT.

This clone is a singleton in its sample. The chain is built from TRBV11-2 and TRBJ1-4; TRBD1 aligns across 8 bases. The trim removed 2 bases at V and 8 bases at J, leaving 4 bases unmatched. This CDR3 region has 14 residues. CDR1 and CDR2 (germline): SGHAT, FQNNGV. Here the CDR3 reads CASSLYGTGEKLFF. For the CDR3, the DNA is TGTGCCAGCAGCTTATATGGGACAGGCGAAAAACTGTTTTTT.

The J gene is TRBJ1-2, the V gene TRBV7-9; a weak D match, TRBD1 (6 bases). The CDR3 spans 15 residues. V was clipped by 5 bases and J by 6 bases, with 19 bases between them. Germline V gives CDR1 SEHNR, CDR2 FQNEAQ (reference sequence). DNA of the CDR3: TGTGCCAGCAGCCCACGTCGCGCAGGGGAGAATGGCTACACCTTC. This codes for CASSPRRAGENGYTF.

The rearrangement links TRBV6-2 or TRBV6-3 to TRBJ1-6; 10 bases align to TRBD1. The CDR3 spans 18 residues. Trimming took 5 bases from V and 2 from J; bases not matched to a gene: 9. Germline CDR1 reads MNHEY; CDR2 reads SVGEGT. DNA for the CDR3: TGTGCCAGCAGTACAGACAGGGGGCGAAGTACCTATAATTCACCCCTCCACTTT. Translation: CASSTDRGRSTYNSPLHF.